This T cell receptor beta chain was documented in a study of T cells in Graves' hyperthyroidism and ophthalmopathy. Study background: Specimen type is peripheral blood, collected at initial diagnosis prior to any treatment.

This CDR3 has 15 residues. V lost 4 bases to trimming and J lost 0 bases, with 10 bases between them. Germline CDR1 is MNHEY and CDR2 is SVGAGI. TCR beta CDR3 regions were amplified from RNA. With the HTBI primer set, the TCR CDR3 went through a first round of RT-PCR. One entry per CDR3 protein, called by TCRdb with MiXCR from the multiplex PCR reads. The sample lists approximately 400,000 distinct CDR3 sequences, approximately 17% seen once, with 40% in the top ten. This clonotype was recorded a few times. The receptor comes from a man between 18 and 29 years old with Graves' ophthalmopathy. Sequenced sample: blood. The rearrangement joins TRBV6-5 to TRBJ1-3; TRBD1 might be the D (5 bases). CDR3 sequence: CASSSSGHSGNTIYF. The CDR3, as DNA: TGTGCCAGCAGTTCCTCTGGACACTCTGGAAACACCATATATTTT.